These 11 T cell receptor beta chains originate from one sample sequenced in a study of blood T cell repertoires in COVID-19. Sequencing was performed with immunoSEQ multiplex PCR; in TCRdb, only in-frame clones are kept and a portion is missing. The repertoire consists of 140,000 or so clones, with around nine tenths occurring once and the leading ten covering over 8.5%. What was sequenced was peripheral blood. The source is a woman between 50 and 59 years old with active or convalescent COVID-19.

Regarding this clone: One end of the junction varies from germline; a read error may be responsible. The rearrangement links TRBV7-7 to TRBJ2-3; TRBD2 aligns across 10 bases. The V gene's germline CDR1 is SSHAT and CDR2 FNYEAQ (reference sequence). This CDR3 is built from 15 residues. This CDR3 reads CASSKKRGGPDTQYF. CDR3 nucleotide sequence: TGTGCTAGCAGCAAAAAGCGGGGGGGCCCAGATACGCAGTATTTT.

The chain links TRBV28 to TRBJ2-6; possible D gene TRBD1, 6 bases. V was clipped by 5 bases and J by 1 base, with 9 bases between them. The CDR3 is 15 residues long. Per the germline V gene, CDR1 is MDHEN and CDR2 is SYDVKM. CDR3 residues: CASSLTGSGANVLTF. CDR3 nucleotide sequence: TGTGCCAGCAGTCTCACAGGGTCTGGGGCCAACGTCCTGACTTTC.

The chain uses TRBV6-5 and TRBJ2-7; 8 bases align to TRBD1. With 6 bases clipped from V and 8 bases from J, the junction kept 9 bases outside the gene matches. The CDR3 is made up of 13 amino acids. Germline V gives CDR1 MNHEY, CDR2 SVGAGI. CDR3 nucleotide sequence: TGTGCCAGCAGGCAACCGGGACAGGTCAAGCAGTACTTC. Translation: CASRQPGQVKQYF.

This chain links TRBV6-5 with TRBJ1-6, with 7 bases that match TRBD1. The CDR3 length is 14 residues. V trimming: 4 bases; J trimming: 10 bases; junction bases outside the gene matches: 7. Per the germline V gene, CDR1 is MNHEY and CDR2 is SVGAGI. CDR3 in amino acids: CASSSNLGGSPLHF. CDR3 coding DNA: TGTGCCAGCAGTTCCAACTTAGGGGGCTCACCCCTCCACTTT.

The CDR3 here is CASSEGQAEQYF. For the CDR3, the DNA is TGTGCCAGCAGTGAAGGACAAGCCGAGCAGTACTTC. The chain has TRBV6-1 and TRBJ2-7; D gene uncertain. This CDR3 contains 12 residues. The germline V gene encodes CDR1 MNHNS and CDR2 SASEGT. The V gene lost 1 base and the J gene lost 6 bases, with 7 bases spanning the gap.

The CDR3 loop reads CASSRDYPEKLFF. CDR3 in DNA: TGTGCCAGCAGCCGAGACTATCCCGAAAAACTGTTTTTT. The rearrangement uses TRBV7-9 and TRBJ1-4, with D uncertain. The V gene's germline CDR1 is SEHNR and CDR2 FQNEAQ (reference sequence). V lost 5 bases, J lost 8 bases, and 12 bases lay in between. CDR3 length equals 13 residues.

The chain is built from TRBV5-4 and TRBJ2-7; D possibly corresponds to TRBD2 (6 bases). V was cut by 2 bases and J by 3 bases, with 12 bases left in between. The CDR3 length is 14 residues. Germline lookup yields CDR1 SGHNT and CDR2 YYREEE (reference sequence). CDR3: CASSFPGLNYEQYF. For the CDR3, the DNA is TGTGCCAGCAGCTTTCCGGGACTCAACTACGAGCAGTACTTC.

The CDR3: CASSEEGYQPQHF. CDR3 nucleotide sequence: TGTGCCAGCAGTGAGGAGGGCTATCAGCCCCAGCATTTT. This chain uses TRBV2 with TRBJ1-5; D is unresolved. The germline V and J ends were trimmed by 3 bases and 5 bases, with 8 bases remaining between them. The CDR3 is 13 residues long. CDR1 is SNHLY, CDR2 FYNNEI, per germline.

As DNA, the CDR3 is TGTGCCAGCAGCCCAACAGGGACAGGGCCCGGGGGTAACACTGAAGCTTTCTTT. It yields the protein CASSPTGTGPGGNTEAFF. The chain uses TRBV3-1 (or the pseudogene TRBV3-2) and TRBJ1-1; 9 bases are a match to TRBD1. The CDR3 loop spans 18 amino acids. J was trimmed by 2 bases and V by 4 bases; bases with no gene match: 14. In germline, CDR1 is LGHDT, CDR2 YNNKEL (reference sequence).

The chain has TRBV5-1 and TRBJ1-1; 8 bases fit TRBD1. V trimming: 0 bases; J trimming: 1 base; junction bases outside the gene matches: 14. Germline V gene sequence: CDR1 SGHRS, CDR2 YFSETQ. The CDR3 covers 19 residues. The CDR3 sequence is CASSLGVSAGGGPNTEAFF. CDR3 DNA: TGCGCCAGCAGCTTGGGTGTTAGCGCAGGGGGCGGACCGAACACTGAAGCTTTCTTT.

The chain uses TRBV19 and TRBJ1-5; perhaps TRBD1 as D (5 bases). Germline CDR1 reads LNHDA; CDR2 reads SQIVND (reference sequence). CDR3 length equals 13 residues. Trimming cost V 7 bases and J 1 base, with 8 bases left between them. The CDR3 DNA sequence: TGTGCCAGTAATTGGGGCAGCAATCAGCCCCAGCATTTT. It yields the protein CASNWGSNQPQHF.